This entry describes one T cell receptor (beta chain). This record comes from a study of blood T cell repertoires in COVID-19. Repertoires were generated with immunoSEQ multiplex PCR, while TCRdb's copy carries only in-frame clones and drops some. This sample has approximately 69,000 clones; over 80% occur once, and the top ten carry approximately 1.9%. This CDR3 has 15 amino acids. CDR1 KGHSH and CDR2 LQKENI come from the germline V gene. V was clipped by 2 bases and J by 1 base, with 12 bases between them. Specimen: peripheral blood. The TCR comes from an older woman with acute or convalescent COVID-19. The rearrangement uses TRBV18 and TRBJ2-7, with D uncertain. The CDR3 DNA sequence: TGTGCCAGCTCACCAATAAAAATGGCATCCTACGAGCAGTACTTC. It encodes CASSPIKMASYEQYF.